Presented here are 21 T cell receptor beta chains from one specimen sequenced in a study of beta chain features in type 1 diabetes. The sequenced template was cDNA made from the entire isolated RNA. The protocol was immunoSEQ multiplex PCR, while the TCRdb copy is restricted to in-frame clones and leaves out a portion. The repertoire includes 860,000 or so clones, 17% of them detected once, and 0.02% to 0.03% sits in the top ten. Sequences were obtained from naive CD4+ T cells from blood. The source is a woman between 18 and 29 years old in good health.

The genes are TRBV2 and TRBJ1-4, with TRBD1 matching 9 bases. The CDR3 has 15 residues. The germline CDR1 and CDR2 sequences are SNHLY and FYNNEI. With 6 bases clipped from V and 7 bases from J, the junction kept 9 bases outside the gene matches. CDR3 amino acids: CASRNTGGAGEKLFF. The CDR3 DNA is TGTGCCAGCAGGAATACAGGGGGCGCGGGTGAAAAACTGTTTTTT. Full variable domain (missing parts from reference TRBV2 and TRBJ1-4): EPEVTQTPSHQVTQMGQEVILRCVPISNHLYFYWYRQILGQKVEFLVSFYNNEISEKSEIFDDQFSVERPDGSNFTLKIRSTKLEDSAMYFCASRNTGGAGEKLFFGSGTQLSVL.

The chain recombines TRBV27 with TRBJ2-7; D may be TRBD1 or TRBD2 (5 bases each). V was cut by 4 bases and J by 0 bases, with 13 bases left in between. Per germline, CDR1 MNHEY and CDR2 SMNVEV (reference sequence). The CDR3 covers 15 residues. In nucleotides, the CDR3 is TGTGCCAGCAGTTCAGGGACCCCCGACTCCTACGAGCAGTACTTC. Translating gives CASSSGTPDSYEQYF.

There are a few counts of this clone. The chain recombines TRBV19 with TRBJ1-2; no clear D. V gave up 1 base and J gave up 4 bases, with 13 bases separating them. CDR1 and CDR2 from the germline V gene are LNHDA and SQIVND (reference sequence). The CDR3 spans 15 residues. The CDR3 is CASSIAKVGGYGYTF. The DNA of the CDR3 is TGTGCCAGTAGTATAGCAAAGGTGGGAGGCTATGGCTACACCTTC.

This chain joins TRBV7-9 and TRBJ2-7; D is uncertain. Trimming cost V 0 bases and J 8 bases, with 11 bases left between them. CDR1 SEHNR and CDR2 FQNEAQ come from the germline V gene (reference sequence). This CDR3 is built from 13 residues. The CDR3: CASSLAHPGQQYF. The DNA for the CDR3 is TGTGCCAGCAGCTTAGCGCACCCGGGCCAGCAGTACTTC.

The CDR3 loop is CASSSTRPEGYNEQFF. Here the CDR3 DNA reads TGTGCCAGCAGCTCAACCCGTCCTGAGGGATACAATGAGCAGTTCTTC. The chain couples TRBV7-6 to TRBJ2-1; weak D call: TRBD2 (5 bases). CDR3 length: 16 amino acids. V was trimmed by 4 bases and J by 4 bases, leaving 17 bases between them. CDR1 is SGHVS, CDR2 FNYEAQ, per germline.

For this clone: This same CDR3 is encoded by further DNA sequences in the sample. J is TRBJ2-1 and V is TRBV2, with D perhaps TRBD2 (6 bases). The CDR3 loop spans 14 amino acids. The V and J ends lost 4 bases and 4 bases respectively, with 11 bases between them. CDR1 and CDR2 (germline): SNHLY, FYNNEI. The CDR3 region has the DNA TGTGCCAGCAGTGTTACTAGCAGTTACAATGAGCAGTTCTTC. As protein: CASSVTSSYNEQFF.

This clone has a handful of counts. The CDR3 nucleotides are TGCAGTGCTAGACAGGGATGGGAGCAGTACTTC. It encodes CSARQGWEQYF. The chain is built from TRBV20-1 and TRBJ2-7; D possibly corresponds to TRBD1 (5 bases). CDR1 and CDR2 from the germline V gene are DFQATT and SNEGSKA (reference sequence). The CDR3 covers 11 residues. V shed 2 bases and J shed 7 bases, with 9 bases lying between them.

The chain links TRBV28 to TRBJ2-5; 9 positions agree with TRBD1. The CDR3 covers 16 residues. With V trimmed by 6 bases and J by 4 bases, 12 bases remained unmatched. Germline CDR1 and CDR2: MDHEN and SYDVKM. CDR3 sequence reads: CASSVPGQGTAETQYF. CDR3 sequence (DNA): TGTGCCAGCAGCGTTCCGGGACAGGGCACCGCAGAGACCCAGTACTTC.

Only a few counts were recorded for this clone. This chain uses TRBV23-1 with TRBJ2-3, with 7 bases identical to TRBD2. Being an ORF, TRBV23-1 has a function that is uncertain. Trimming cost V 6 bases and J 2 bases; bases outside gene matches: 5. The CDR3 extends over 14 amino acids. In nucleotides, the CDR3 is TGCGCCAGCAGCCGAGCGGGAACCACAGATACGCAGTATTTT. This codes for CASSRAGTTDTQYF.

J is TRBJ2-7 and V is TRBV28; D is uncertain. V lost 4 bases, J lost 0 bases, and 13 bases lay in between. CDR3 size: 15 residues. In germline, CDR1 is MDHEN, CDR2 SYDVKM. CDR3 sequence: CASSSPGQFSYEQYF. As DNA, the CDR3 is TGTGCCAGCAGTTCCCCCGGGCAGTTCTCCTACGAGCAGTACTTC.

This clone was seen more than once but under ten times. The gene calls are TRBV5-4 and TRBJ2-5; 8 bases map to TRBD2. This CDR3 spans 15 amino acids. Germline V gene lookup returns CDR1 SGHNT and CDR2 YYREEE (reference sequence). V lost 4 bases to trimming and J lost 3 bases; unmatched junction nucleotides: 8. The DNA of the CDR3 is TGTGCCAGCAGCCCTACTAGCGGAACAAAAGAGACCCAGTACTTC. Protein product: CASSPTSGTKETQYF.

This clone was observed a handful of times. The J gene is TRBJ2-3, the V gene TRBV28, with TRBD2 as a possible D gene (5 bases). This CDR3 has 15 amino acids. Germline CDR1 and CDR2: MDHEN and SYDVKM. Trimming took off 2 bases at V and 1 base at J, with 10 bases between the two ends. The CDR3 is CASSLEGAGTDTQYF. DNA for the CDR3: TGTGCCAGCAGTTTAGAGGGCGCGGGCACAGATACGCAGTATTTT.

This clone was recorded a few times. V gene TRBV6-6 combines with J gene TRBJ1-4, with TRBD1 matching 8 bases. Germline CDR1 and CDR2: MNHNY and SVGAGI (reference sequence). Trimming cost V 7 bases and J 1 base; bases outside gene matches: 5. This CDR3 region has 15 residues. CDR3 nucleotides: TGTGCCAGCAACGACAGGGGAGGAACTAATGAAAAACTGTTTTTT. This translates into CASNDRGGTNEKLFF.

This clone was seen a handful of times. V and J are TRBV7-9 and TRBJ1-4; 9 bases match TRBD1. CDR1 is SEHNR, CDR2 FQNEAQ, per germline (reference sequence). The CDR3 contains 15 residues. V gave up 5 bases and J gave up 7 bases; unmatched junction bases: 8. In DNA, the CDR3 is TGTGCCAGCAGCCGTACAGGGGGCGTTAGTGAAAAACTGTTTTTT. This sequence encodes CASSRTGGVSEKLFF.

The sample holds a few counts of this clone. CDR3 DNA: TGTGCCAGTAGTATTATTGGGACCACTGGGGCCAACGTCCTGACTTTC. Translated, it gives CASSIIGTTGANVLTF. This chain connects TRBV19 to TRBJ2-6, with D perhaps being TRBD1 or TRBD2 (5 bases each). Germline V gene data show CDR1 as LNHDA and CDR2 as SQIVND (reference sequence). This CDR3 has 16 amino acids. Trimming stripped 3 bases from V and 2 bases from J, with 11 bases between.

This clone was counted a few times. The chain joins TRBV10-1 to TRBJ2-1; TRBD2 matches at 13 bases. The CDR3 totals 15 residues. The V and J ends lost 6 bases and 5 bases, in that order; junction bases with no gene match: 4. The V gene's germline CDR1 is WNHNN and CDR2 SYGVQD (reference sequence). CDR3 protein: CASRDGTSGNNEQFF. CDR3 nucleotide sequence: TGCGCCAGCAGAGACGGGACTAGCGGGAACAATGAGCAGTTCTTC.

This clone was seen once. This rearrangement joins TRBV19 to TRBJ2-5; TRBD2 aligns across 8 bases. The trim removed 3 bases at V and 5 bases at J, leaving 11 bases unmatched. Germline V CDR1 and CDR2: LNHDA, SQIVND (reference sequence). This CDR3 region has 16 residues. Written as DNA, the CDR3 is TGTGCCAGTAGTATTATTGCGGGAGGTTCCGCGGAGACCCAGTACTTC. It translates to CASSIIAGGSAETQYF.

The V and J genes are TRBV7-9 and TRBJ2-5; D is undetermined. Germline CDR1 SEHNR, CDR2 FQNEAQ (reference sequence). Trimming removed 2 bases from V and 1 base from J, with 11 bases in between. The CDR3 has 15 amino acids. The CDR3 bases are TGTGCCAGCAGCTTACGAGCAACGGGCCAAGAGACCCAGTACTTC. This encodes CASSLRATGQETQYF.

This rearrangement joins TRBV7-6 to TRBJ1-4; TRBD1 agrees at 8 bases. The CDR3 consists of 14 residues. The V gene end was trimmed by 0 bases and the J gene end by 7 bases; junction bases not matched to a gene: 1. The germline CDR1 and CDR2 sequences are SGHVS and FNYEAQ. DNA of the CDR3: TGTGCCAGCAGCTTAGCGGGGACAGGTGAAAAACTGTTTTTT. Amino acids: CASSLAGTGEKLFF.

A note on this clone: The junction differs from germline at one of its ends, possibly a read error. The chain combines TRBV5-1 with TRBJ2-2; 8 nucleotides align to TRBD1. The germline gives CDR1 SGHRS, CDR2 YFSETQ. The CDR3 covers 16 residues. In DNA, the CDR3 is TGCGCCAGCAGCCCGACAGGGGTCGCGAACACCGGGGAGCTGCTTTTT. It is translated as CASSPTGVANTGELLF.

The chain links TRBV18 to TRBJ2-7, with 9 positions matching TRBD1. The CDR3 totals 13 residues. Losses at the gene ends were 6 bases for V and 6 bases for J; bases not matched to a gene: 6. Germline values: CDR1 KGHSH, CDR2 LQKENI. The CDR3 nucleotides are TGTGCCAGCTCCCCTGAGACAGGGGGCGAGCAGTACTTC. It codes for CASSPETGGEQYF.